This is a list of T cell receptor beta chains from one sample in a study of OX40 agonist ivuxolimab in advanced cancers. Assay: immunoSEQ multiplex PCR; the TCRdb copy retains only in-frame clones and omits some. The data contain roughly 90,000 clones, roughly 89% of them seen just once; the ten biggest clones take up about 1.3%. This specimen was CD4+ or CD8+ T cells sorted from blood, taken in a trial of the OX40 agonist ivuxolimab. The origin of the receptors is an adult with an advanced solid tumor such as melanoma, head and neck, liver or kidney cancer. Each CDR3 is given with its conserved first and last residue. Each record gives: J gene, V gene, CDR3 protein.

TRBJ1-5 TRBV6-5 CASSRTGVGNQPQHF
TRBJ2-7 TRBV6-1 CASSEGQVYEQYF
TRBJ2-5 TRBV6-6 CASSSQSGETQYF
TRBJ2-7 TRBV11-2 CASSLDGGGGNDVSF
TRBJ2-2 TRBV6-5 CASSYRTLGGELFF
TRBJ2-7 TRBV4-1 CASSQRDRGDYEQYF
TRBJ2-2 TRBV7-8 CASSLRLTRLAGGTNTGELFF
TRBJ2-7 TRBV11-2 CASSTPRGPLAGASREQYF
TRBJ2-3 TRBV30 CALLPTDTQYF
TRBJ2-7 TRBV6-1 CASSGRSRGYEQYF
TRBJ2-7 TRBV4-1 CASSQGLADYEQYF
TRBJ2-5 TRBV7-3 CASSPQGVATRTQYF
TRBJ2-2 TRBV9 CASSVGASAGELFF
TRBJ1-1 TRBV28 CASSTRRHAEAFF
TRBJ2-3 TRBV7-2 CASSLVAGSTDTQYF
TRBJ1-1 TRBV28 CASRAGAGTEAFF